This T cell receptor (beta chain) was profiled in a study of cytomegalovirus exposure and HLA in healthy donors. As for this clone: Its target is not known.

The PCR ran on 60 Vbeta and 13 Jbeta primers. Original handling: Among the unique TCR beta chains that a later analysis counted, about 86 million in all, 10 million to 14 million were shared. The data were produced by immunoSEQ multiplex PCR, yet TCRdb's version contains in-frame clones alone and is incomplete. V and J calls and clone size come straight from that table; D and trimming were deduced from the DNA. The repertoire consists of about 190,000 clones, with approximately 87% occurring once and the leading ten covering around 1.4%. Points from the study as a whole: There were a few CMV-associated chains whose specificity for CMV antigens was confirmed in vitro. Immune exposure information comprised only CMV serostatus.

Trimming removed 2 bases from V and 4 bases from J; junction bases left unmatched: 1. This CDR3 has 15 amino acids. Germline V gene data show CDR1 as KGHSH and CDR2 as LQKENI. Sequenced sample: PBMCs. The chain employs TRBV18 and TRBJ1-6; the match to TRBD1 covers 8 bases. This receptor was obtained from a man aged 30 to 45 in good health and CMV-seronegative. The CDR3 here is CASSPGQGYNSPLHF. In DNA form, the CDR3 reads TGTGCCAGCTCACCAGGACAGGGTTATAATTCACCCCTCCACTTT.